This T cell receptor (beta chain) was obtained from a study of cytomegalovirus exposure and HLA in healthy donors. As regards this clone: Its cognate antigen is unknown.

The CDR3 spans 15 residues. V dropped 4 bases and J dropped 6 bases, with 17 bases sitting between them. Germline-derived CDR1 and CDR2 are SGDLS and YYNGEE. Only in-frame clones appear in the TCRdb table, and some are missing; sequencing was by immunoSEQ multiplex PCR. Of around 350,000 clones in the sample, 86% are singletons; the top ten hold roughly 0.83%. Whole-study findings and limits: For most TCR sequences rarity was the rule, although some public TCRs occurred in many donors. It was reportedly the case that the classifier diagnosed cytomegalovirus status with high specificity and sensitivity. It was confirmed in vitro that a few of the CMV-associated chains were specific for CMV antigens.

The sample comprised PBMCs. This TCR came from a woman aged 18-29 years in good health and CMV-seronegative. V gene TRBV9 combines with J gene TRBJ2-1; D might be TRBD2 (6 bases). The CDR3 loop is CASSPPLRGGNEQFF. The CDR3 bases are TGTGCCAGCAGCCCACCCTTGAGGGGAGGCAATGAGCAGTTCTTC.